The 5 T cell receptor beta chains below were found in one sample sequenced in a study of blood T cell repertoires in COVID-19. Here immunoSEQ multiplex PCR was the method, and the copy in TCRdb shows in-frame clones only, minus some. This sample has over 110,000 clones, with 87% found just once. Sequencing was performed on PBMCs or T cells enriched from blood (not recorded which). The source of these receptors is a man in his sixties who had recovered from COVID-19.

CDR3 amino acids: CASSLDRSGEQYF. The CDR3 DNA reads TGTGCCAGCAGCTTAGACAGGTCCGGGGAGCAGTACTTC. The rearrangement uses TRBV7-8 and TRBJ2-7, with TRBD1 as a possible D gene (5 bases). The V and J ends lost 1 base and 7 bases respectively, with 11 bases between them. This CDR3 spans 13 amino acids. Germline loops: CDR1 SGHVS, CDR2 FQNEAQ.

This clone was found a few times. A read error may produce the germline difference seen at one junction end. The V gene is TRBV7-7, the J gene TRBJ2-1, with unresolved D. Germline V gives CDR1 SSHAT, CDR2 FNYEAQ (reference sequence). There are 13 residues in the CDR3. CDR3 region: CASSLTLNNEQFF. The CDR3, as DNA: TGTGCTAGCAGCTTAACGCTAAACAATGAGCAGTTCTTC.

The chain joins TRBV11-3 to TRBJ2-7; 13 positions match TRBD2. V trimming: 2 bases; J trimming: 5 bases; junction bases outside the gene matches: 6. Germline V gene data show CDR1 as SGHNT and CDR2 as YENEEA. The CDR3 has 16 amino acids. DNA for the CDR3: TGTGCCAGCAGCTTAACACTAGCGGGGGGGCCCGACGAGCAGTACTTC. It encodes CASSLTLAGGPDEQYF. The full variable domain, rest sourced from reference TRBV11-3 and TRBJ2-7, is EAGVVQSPRYKIIEKKQPVAFWCNPISGHNTLYWYLQNLGQGPELLIRYENEEAVDDSQLPKDRFSAERLKGVDSTLKIQPAELGDSAVYLCASSLTLAGGPDEQYFGPGTRLTVT.

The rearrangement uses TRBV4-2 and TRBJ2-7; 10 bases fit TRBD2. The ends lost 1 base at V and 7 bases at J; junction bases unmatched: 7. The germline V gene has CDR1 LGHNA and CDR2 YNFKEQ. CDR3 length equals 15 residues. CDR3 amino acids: CASSQGEAGGREQYF. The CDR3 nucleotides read TGTGCCAGCAGCCAAGGAGAAGCGGGGGGGCGGGAGCAGTACTTC.

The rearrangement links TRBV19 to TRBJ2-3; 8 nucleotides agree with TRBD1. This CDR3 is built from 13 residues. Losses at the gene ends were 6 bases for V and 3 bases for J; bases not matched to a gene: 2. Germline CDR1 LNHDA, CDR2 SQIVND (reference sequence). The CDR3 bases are TGTGCCAGTAGACGACAGGGGACAGATACGCAGTATTTT. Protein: CASRRQGTDTQYF.